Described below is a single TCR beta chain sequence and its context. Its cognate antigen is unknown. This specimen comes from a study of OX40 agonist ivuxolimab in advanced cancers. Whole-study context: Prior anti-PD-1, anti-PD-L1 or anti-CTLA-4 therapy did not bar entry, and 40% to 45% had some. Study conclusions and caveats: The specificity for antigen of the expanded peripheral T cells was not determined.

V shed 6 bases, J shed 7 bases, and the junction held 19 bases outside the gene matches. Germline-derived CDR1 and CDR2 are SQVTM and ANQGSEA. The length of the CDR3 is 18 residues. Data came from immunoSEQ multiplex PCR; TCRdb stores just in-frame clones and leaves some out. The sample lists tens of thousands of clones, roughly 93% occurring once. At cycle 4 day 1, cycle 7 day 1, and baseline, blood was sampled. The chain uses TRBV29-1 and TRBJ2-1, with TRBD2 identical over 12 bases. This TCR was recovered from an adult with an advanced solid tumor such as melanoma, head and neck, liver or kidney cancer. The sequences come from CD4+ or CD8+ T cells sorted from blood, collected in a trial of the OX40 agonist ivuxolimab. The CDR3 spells CSVDKSFRLAGEENEQFF. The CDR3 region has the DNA TGCAGCGTGGACAAGAGCTTCCGACTAGCGGGAGAAGAGAATGAGCAGTTCTTC.